The present T cell receptor (beta chain) was sequenced within a study of blood T cell repertoires in COVID-19. Study-level information: The origin of the acute and convalescent COVID-19 samples was the United States, Italy and Spain.

Germline lookup yields CDR1 KGHSH and CDR2 LQKENI. The CDR3 consists of 16 residues. The ends lost 3 bases at V and 7 bases at J; junction bases unmatched: 14. In the study's own analysis: Nucleated cell number was recorded as an estimate derived from reference gene primer amplification. Measured with immunoSEQ multiplex PCR; TCRdb has only the in-frame clones, and not every one. D and trimming come from the DNA, and the V and J calls and clone size come from that table. This table has fewer than 45,000 clones, over 80% appearing once. This receptor was taken from an elderly man with active COVID-19. Sequencing was performed on peripheral blood. The gene calls are TRBV18 and TRBJ2-5; 7 bases align to TRBD2. CDR3 sequence reads: CASSPPRSGNRVTQYF. CDR3 bases: TGTGCCAGCTCACCTCCACGCAGCGGGAACCGCGTGACCCAGTACTTC.